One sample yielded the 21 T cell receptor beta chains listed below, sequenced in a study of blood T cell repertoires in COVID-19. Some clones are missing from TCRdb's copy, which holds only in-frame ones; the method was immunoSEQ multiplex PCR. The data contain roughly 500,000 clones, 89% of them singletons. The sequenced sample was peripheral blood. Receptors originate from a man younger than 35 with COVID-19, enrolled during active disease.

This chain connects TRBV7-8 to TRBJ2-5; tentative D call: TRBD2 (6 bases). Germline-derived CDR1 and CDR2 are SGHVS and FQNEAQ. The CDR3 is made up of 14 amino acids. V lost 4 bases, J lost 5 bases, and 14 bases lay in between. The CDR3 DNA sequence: TGTGCCAGCAGCTCCAGGGTAGGGAGGGAGACCCAGTACTTC. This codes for CASSSRVGRETQYF. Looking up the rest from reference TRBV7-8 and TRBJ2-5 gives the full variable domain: GAGVSQSPRYKVAKRGQDVALRCDPISGHVSLFWYQQALGQGPEFLTYFQNEAQLDKSGLPSDRFFAERPEGSVSTLKIQRTQQEDSAVYLCASSSRVGRETQYFGPGTRLLVL.

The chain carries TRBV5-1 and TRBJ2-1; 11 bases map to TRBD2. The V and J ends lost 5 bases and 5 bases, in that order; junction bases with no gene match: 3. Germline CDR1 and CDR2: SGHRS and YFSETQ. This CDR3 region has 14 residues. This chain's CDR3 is CASSLAGGNNEQFF. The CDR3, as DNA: TGCGCCAGCAGTCTAGCGGGAGGCAACAATGAGCAGTTCTTC.

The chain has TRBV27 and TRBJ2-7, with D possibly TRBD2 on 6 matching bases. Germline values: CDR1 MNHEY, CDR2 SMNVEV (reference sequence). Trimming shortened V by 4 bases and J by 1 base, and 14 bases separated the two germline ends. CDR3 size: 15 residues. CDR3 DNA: TGTGCCAGCAGTTCCCTGATGGAGGGTTCCTACGAGCAGTACTTC. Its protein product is CASSSLMEGSYEQYF.

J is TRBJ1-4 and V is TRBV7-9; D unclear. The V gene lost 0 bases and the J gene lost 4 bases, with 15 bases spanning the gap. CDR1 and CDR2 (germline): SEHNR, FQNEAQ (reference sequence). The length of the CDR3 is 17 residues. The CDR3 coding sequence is TGTGCCAGCAGCTTAGCAATTGGGCGACCGGATAATGAAAAACTGTTTTTT. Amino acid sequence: CASSLAIGRPDNEKLFF.

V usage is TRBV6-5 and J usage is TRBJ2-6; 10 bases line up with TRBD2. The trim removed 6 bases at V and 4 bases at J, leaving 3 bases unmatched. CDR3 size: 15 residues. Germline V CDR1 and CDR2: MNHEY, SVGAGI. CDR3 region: CASSTSGAGANVLTF. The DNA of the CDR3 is TGTGCCAGCAGCACTAGCGGGGCAGGGGCCAACGTCCTGACTTTC.

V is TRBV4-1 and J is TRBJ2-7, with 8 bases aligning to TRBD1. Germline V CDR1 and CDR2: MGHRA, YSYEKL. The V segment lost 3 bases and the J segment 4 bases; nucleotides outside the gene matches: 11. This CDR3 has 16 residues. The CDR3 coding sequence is TGCGCCAGCAGCCATACATACCAGGGGGCTGGTTACGAGCAGTACTTC. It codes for CASSHTYQGAGYEQYF.

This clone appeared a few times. As DNA, the CDR3 is TGTGCCAGCAGCTTAGCCGGGAGGGACGCCGAGCAGTACTTC. Encoded protein: CASSLAGRDAEQYF. This sequence joins TRBV7-2 and TRBJ2-7; 8 bases map to TRBD2. Trimming removed 0 bases from V and 6 bases from J; junction bases left unmatched: 4. The CDR3 covers 14 residues. Germline values: CDR1 SGHTA, CDR2 FQGNSA.

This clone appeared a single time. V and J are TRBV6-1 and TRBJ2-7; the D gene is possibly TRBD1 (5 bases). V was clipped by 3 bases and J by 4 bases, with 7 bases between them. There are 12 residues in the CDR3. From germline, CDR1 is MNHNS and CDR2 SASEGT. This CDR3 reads CASSDRVYEQYF. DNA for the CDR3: TGTGCCAGCAGTGACAGGGTTTACGAGCAGTACTTC.

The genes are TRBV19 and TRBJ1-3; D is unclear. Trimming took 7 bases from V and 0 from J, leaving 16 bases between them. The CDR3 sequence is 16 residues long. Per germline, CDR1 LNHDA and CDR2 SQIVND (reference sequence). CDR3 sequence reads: CASISLAGRSGNTIYF. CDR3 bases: TGTGCCAGTATTTCCCTGGCAGGCCGCTCTGGAAACACCATATATTTT.

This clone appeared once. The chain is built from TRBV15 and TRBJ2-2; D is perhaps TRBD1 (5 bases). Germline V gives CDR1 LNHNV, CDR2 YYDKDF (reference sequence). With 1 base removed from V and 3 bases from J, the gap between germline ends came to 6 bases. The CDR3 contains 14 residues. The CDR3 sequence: CATSRARDTGELFF. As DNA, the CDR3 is TGTGCCACCAGCAGAGCCAGGGACACCGGGGAGCTGTTTTTT.

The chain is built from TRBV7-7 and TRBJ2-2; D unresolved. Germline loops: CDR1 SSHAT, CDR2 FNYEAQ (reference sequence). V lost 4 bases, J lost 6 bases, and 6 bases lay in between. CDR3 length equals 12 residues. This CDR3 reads CASSSPAGELFF. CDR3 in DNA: TGTGCCAGCAGCTCCCCGGCCGGGGAGCTGTTTTTT.

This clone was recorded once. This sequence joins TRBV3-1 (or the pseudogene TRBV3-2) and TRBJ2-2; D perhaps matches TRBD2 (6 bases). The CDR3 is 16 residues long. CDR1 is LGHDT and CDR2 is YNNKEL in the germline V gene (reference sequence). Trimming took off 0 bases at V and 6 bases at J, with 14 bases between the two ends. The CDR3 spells CASSQEPGRRAGELFF. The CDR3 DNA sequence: TGTGCCAGCAGCCAAGAGCCCGGGAGAAGGGCCGGGGAGCTGTTTTTT.

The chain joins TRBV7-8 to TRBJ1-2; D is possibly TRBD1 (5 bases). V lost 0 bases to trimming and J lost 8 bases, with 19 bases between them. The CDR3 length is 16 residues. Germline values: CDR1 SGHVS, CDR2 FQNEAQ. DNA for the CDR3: TGTGCCAGCAGCTTAGCCGTCCCGGGGGGAGTTGGAGGCTACACCTTC. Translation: CASSLAVPGGVGGYTF.

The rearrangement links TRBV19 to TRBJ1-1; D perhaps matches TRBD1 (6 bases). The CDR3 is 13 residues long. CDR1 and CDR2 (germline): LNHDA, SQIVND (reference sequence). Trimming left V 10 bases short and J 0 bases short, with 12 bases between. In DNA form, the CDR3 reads TGTGCCACTCGACAGGAACTGAACACTGAAGCTTTCTTT. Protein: CATRQELNTEAFF.

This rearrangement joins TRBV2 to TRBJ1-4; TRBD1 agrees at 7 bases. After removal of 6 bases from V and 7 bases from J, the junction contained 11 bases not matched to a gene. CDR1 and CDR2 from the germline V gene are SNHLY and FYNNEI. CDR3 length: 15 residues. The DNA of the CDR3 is TGTGCCAGCAGCCGGGACAGCAATCTAGGTGAAAAACTGTTTTTT. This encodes CASSRDSNLGEKLFF.

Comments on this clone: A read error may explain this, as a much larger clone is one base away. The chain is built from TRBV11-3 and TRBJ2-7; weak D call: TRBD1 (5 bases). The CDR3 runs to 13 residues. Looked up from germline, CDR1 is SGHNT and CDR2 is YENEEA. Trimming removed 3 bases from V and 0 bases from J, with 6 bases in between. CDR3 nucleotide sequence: TGTGCCAGCAGCTTCGACAGCTCCTACGAGCAGTACTTC. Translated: CASSFDSSYEQYF.

CDR3 nucleotides: TGTGCCAGCTCACCACCGGGCCGCGTCTACGAGCAGTACTTC. Its protein is CASSPPGRVYEQYF. This chain uses TRBV18 with TRBJ2-7; D uncertain. CDR3 length equals 14 residues. The V end lost 0 bases, the J end lost 3 bases, and 9 bases lay between the germline ends. Per germline, CDR1 KGHSH and CDR2 LQKENI.

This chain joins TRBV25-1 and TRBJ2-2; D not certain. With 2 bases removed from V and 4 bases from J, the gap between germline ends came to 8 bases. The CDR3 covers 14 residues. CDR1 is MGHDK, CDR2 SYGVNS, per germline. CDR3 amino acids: CASSEAGGTGELFF. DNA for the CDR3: TGTGCCAGCAGTGAAGCCGGCGGCACCGGGGAGCTGTTTTTT.

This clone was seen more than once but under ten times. CDR3 protein: CASSLGEGVTSYNEQFF. The CDR3 DNA reads as TGTGCCAGCAGCTTAGGCGAGGGAGTGACGTCCTACAATGAGCAGTTCTTC. The chain carries TRBV11-2 and TRBJ2-1, with D maybe TRBD2 (5 bases). V dropped 1 base and J dropped 1 base, with 14 bases sitting between them. The germline V gene encodes CDR1 SGHAT and CDR2 FQNNGV. The CDR3 loop spans 17 amino acids.

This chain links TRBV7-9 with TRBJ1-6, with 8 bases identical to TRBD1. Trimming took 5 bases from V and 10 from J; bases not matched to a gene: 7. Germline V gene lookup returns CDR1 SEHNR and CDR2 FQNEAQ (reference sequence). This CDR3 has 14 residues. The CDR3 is CASSAGQGGSPLHF. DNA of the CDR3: TGTGCCAGCAGCGCCGGACAGGGTGGGTCACCCCTCCACTTT.

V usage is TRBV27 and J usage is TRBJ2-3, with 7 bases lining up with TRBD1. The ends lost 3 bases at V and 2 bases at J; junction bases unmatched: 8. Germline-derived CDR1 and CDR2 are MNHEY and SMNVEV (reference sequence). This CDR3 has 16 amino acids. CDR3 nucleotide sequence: TGTGCCAGCAGTTTCTGGGCAGGGGGAGACACAGATACGCAGTATTTT. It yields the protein CASSFWAGGDTDTQYF.